Following are 15 T cell receptor beta chains from one sample sequenced in a study of T cell responses to AZD1222 COVID-19 vaccine. Some clones are missing from TCRdb's copy, which holds only in-frame ones; the method was immunoSEQ multiplex PCR. The sample lists tens of thousands of clones, approximately 90% seen once, with 9% to 14% in the top ten. This material consisted of peripheral blood, taken 28 days after the second AZD1222 dose. These receptors all come from an adult who received the AZD1222 COVID-19 vaccine.

J is TRBJ1-3 and V is TRBV11-3; 7 bases are a match to TRBD1. CDR3 size: 16 residues. Germline assignment: CDR1 SGHNT and CDR2 YENEEA. The J segment lost 0 bases and the V segment lost 5 bases, leaving 7 bases of the junction unmatched. In nucleotides, the CDR3 is TGTGCCAGCAGCCCCCAGGGGGGATACTCTGGAAACACCATATATTTT. Its translation is CASSPQGGYSGNTIYF.

This clone has just a few counts. The chain combines TRBV7-9 with TRBJ2-7; perhaps D is TRBD1 or TRBD2 (5 bases each). Trimming removed 5 bases from V and 5 bases from J, with 13 bases in between. The CDR3 has 13 amino acids. CDR1 SEHNR and CDR2 FQNEAQ come from the germline V gene (reference sequence). The CDR3 region is CASSRDGGHEQYF. CDR3 in DNA: TGTGCCAGCAGCCGCGATGGGGGTCACGAGCAGTACTTC.

The chain joins TRBV19 to TRBJ2-2; D gene ambiguous. V was shortened by 4 bases and J by 2 bases, with 17 bases between the two germline ends. The CDR3 consists of 17 residues. The germline CDR1 and CDR2 sequences are LNHDA and SQIVND (reference sequence). CDR3 region: CASSTSAERKNTGELFF. The CDR3 nucleotides read TGTGCCAGTAGTACCTCAGCAGAAAGGAAAAACACCGGGGAGCTGTTTTTT.

This clone was seen just once. The rearrangement links TRBV6-5 to TRBJ2-2; unclear D gene. The CDR3 has 14 residues. V shed 2 bases and J shed 0 bases, with 4 bases lying between them. Per the germline V gene, CDR1 is MNHEY and CDR2 is SVGAGI. DNA of the CDR3: TGTGCCAGCAGTTACGAAGCGAACACCGGGGAGCTGTTTTTT. Encoded protein: CASSYEANTGELFF.

The chain uses TRBV27 and TRBJ1-5, with D possibly matching TRBD1 (5 bases). Trimming cost V 3 bases and J 2 bases, with 14 bases left between them. Germline CDR1 reads MNHEY; CDR2 reads SMNVEV (reference sequence). The CDR3 extends over 16 amino acids. The CDR3 reads CASSFRVEVGNQPQHF. In nucleotides, the CDR3 is TGTGCCAGCAGTTTCAGGGTGGAAGTAGGCAATCAGCCCCAGCATTTT.

V gene TRBV7-3 combines with J gene TRBJ2-1; no clear D. In germline, CDR1 is SGHTA, CDR2 FQGTGA. This CDR3 is built from 15 residues. The V end lost 2 bases, the J end lost 6 bases, and 14 bases lay between the germline ends. The CDR3: CASSLVGPSPNEQFF. The CDR3 DNA reads TGTGCCAGCAGCTTAGTGGGTCCTAGTCCCAATGAGCAGTTCTTC.

The chain carries TRBV27 and TRBJ1-1, with D perhaps TRBD1 (5 bases). The CDR3 runs to 14 residues. The V and J ends lost 4 bases and 10 bases respectively, with 19 bases between them. Germline V gene data show CDR1 as MNHEY and CDR2 as SMNVEV (reference sequence). The CDR3 here is CASSWGGDAGGAFF. The DNA for the CDR3 is TGTGCCAGCAGTTGGGGGGGGGATGCTGGGGGAGCTTTCTTT.

This chain joins TRBV19 and TRBJ1-2; D not resolved. V was shortened by 4 bases and J by 2 bases, with 2 bases between the two germline ends. CDR3 length: 11 amino acids. CDR1 and CDR2 from the germline V gene are LNHDA and SQIVND (reference sequence). The CDR3 DNA follows: TGTGCCAGTAGTAGAAACTATGGCTACACCTTC. This gives the protein CASSRNYGYTF.

Comments on this clone: The junction departs from germline at one end; a sequencing error may be responsible. The chain has TRBV4-1 and TRBJ1-1; a weak D match, TRBD1 (5 bases). The length of the CDR3 is 15 residues. Germline CDR1 and CDR2: MGHRA and YSYEKL. CDR3 residues: CASSQGQTAGWFPIF. The DNA for the CDR3 is TGCGCCAGCAGCCAAGGACAGACGGCCGGTTGGTTCCCGATCTTT.

This clone was detected once. As DNA, the CDR3 is TGTGCCAGCAGCCCGCAAAGAGGAGAGACCCAGTACTTC. It translates to CASSPQRGETQYF. The chain has TRBV11-3 and TRBJ2-5, with D uncertain. Trimming shortened V by 5 bases and J by 4 bases, and 11 bases separated the two germline ends. The CDR3 is 13 amino acids. Germline loops: CDR1 SGHNT, CDR2 YENEEA.

The V gene is TRBV27, the J gene TRBJ2-7; 13 nucleotides align to TRBD2. Per the germline V gene, CDR1 is MNHEY and CDR2 is SMNVEV (reference sequence). The V gene end was trimmed by 6 bases and the J gene end by 2 bases; junction bases not matched to a gene: 1. This CDR3 spans 14 amino acids. CDR3 sequence (DNA): TGTGCCAGCAGACTAGCGGGAGGGGCCTACGAGCAGTACTTC. This gives the protein CASRLAGGAYEQYF.

The genes are TRBV6-1 and TRBJ2-2; 8 bases agree with TRBD2. J was trimmed by 4 bases and V by 2 bases; bases with no gene match: 3. The CDR3 is made up of 15 amino acids. CDR1 and CDR2 (germline): MNHNS, SASEGT. CDR3 loop: CASSETGGSTGELFF. The CDR3, as DNA: TGTGCCAGCAGTGAAACGGGAGGGAGCACCGGGGAGCTGTTTTTT.

Remarks on this clone: This sample also contains other DNA sequences that code for the same CDR3. The chain carries TRBV5-1 and TRBJ1-3, with no clear D. Germline lookup yields CDR1 SGHRS and CDR2 YFSETQ. The ends were cut back, 2 bases at V and 0 bases at J, with 9 bases in the middle. This CDR3 contains 15 residues. CDR3 nucleotides: TGCGCCAGCAGCTTCTCCGGCGGCTCTGGAAACACCATATATTTT. Translating gives CASSFSGGSGNTIYF.

The V call is TRBV12-3 or TRBV12-4, the J call TRBJ1-4; D may be TRBD1 (6 bases). Trimming cost V 3 bases and J 8 bases, with 10 bases left between them. CDR3 length: 13 residues. The CDR3 DNA reads TGTGCCAGCAGTTTGCATGACAGGGAAAAACTGTTTTTT. Protein product: CASSLHDREKLFF.

The chain recombines TRBV4-1 with TRBJ2-3; 11 nucleotides agree with TRBD2. The CDR3 is 20 residues long. From germline, CDR1 is MGHRA and CDR2 YSYEKL. V gave up 1 base and J gave up 6 bases; unmatched junction bases: 18. CDR3 DNA sequence: TGCGCCAGCAGCCAAGCGGGACCCGGGATGGGACTAGCGGTTCATGATACGCAGTATTTT. Its protein is CASSQAGPGMGLAVHDTQYF.